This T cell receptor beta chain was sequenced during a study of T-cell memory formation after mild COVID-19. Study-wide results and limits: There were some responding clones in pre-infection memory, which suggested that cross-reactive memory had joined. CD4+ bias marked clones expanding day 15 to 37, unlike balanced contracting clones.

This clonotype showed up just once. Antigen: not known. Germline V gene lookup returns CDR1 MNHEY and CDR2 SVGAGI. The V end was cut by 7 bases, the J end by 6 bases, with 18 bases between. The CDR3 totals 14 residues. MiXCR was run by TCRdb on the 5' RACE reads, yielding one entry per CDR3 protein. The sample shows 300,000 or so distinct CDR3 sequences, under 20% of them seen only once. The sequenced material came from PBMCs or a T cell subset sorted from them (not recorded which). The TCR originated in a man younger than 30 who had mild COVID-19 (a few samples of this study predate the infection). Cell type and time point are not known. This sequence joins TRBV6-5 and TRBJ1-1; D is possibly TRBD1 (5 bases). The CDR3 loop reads CASISGSRGAEAFF. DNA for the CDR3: TGTGCCAGCATCTCAGGGAGCCGGGGCGCTGAAGCTTTCTTT.